The TCR beta chain described here comes from a study of cytomegalovirus exposure and HLA in healthy donors. As for this clone: Its antigen is as yet unknown.

General study findings and limits: Many donors carried some public TCRs, although rarity characterized most TCR sequences.

Here immunoSEQ multiplex PCR was the method, and the copy in TCRdb shows in-frame clones only, minus some. This sample yields over 250,000 clones, of which 80% to 90% are seen a single time; 1% belongs to the top ten. In germline, CDR1 is SGDLS, CDR2 YYNGEE. The CDR3 spans 14 residues. V was shortened by 1 base and J by 5 bases, with 11 bases between the two germline ends. The TCR was taken from a woman aged 18-29 years in good health and CMV-seronegative. This rearrangement joins TRBV9 to TRBJ2-3, with D maybe TRBD1 (6 bases). The sequenced sample was PBMCs. The CDR3 here is CASSVQGTLDTQYF. The CDR3 DNA follows: TGTGCCAGCAGCGTACAGGGGACCTTAGATACGCAGTATTTT.